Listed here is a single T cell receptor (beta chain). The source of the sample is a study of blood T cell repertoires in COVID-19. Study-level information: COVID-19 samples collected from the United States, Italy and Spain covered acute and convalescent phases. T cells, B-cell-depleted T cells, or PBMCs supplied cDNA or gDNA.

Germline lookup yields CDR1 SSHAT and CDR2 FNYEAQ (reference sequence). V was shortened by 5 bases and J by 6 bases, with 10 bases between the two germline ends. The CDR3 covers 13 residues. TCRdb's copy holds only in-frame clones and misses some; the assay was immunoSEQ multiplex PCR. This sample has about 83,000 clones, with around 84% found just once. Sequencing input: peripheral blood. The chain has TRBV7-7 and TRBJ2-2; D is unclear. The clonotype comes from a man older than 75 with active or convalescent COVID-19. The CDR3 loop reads CASSRSESGELFF. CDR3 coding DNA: TGTGCCAGCAGCCGCAGTGAATCCGGGGAGCTGTTTTTT. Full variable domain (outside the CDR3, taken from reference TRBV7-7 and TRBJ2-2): GAGVSQSPRYKVTKRGQDVTLRCDPISSHATLYWYQQALGQGPEFLTYFNYEAQPDKSGLPSDRFSAERPEGSISTLTIQRTEQRDSAMYRCASSRSESGELFFGEGSRLTVL.